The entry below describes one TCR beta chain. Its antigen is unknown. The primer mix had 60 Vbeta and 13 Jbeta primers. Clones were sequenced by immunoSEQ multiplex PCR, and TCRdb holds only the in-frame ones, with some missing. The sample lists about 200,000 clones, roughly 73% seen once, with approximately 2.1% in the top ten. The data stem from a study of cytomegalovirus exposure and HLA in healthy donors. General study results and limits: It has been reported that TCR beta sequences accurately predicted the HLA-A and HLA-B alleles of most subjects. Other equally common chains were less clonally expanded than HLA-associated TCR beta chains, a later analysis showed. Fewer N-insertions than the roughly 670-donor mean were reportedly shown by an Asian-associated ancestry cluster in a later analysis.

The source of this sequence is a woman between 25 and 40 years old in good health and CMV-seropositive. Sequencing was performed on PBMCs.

In nucleotides, the CDR3 is TGCGCCAGCAGCCCCGCGGGGGGGGAGGCAGATACGCAGTATTTT. Its protein product is CASSPAGGEADTQYF. The rearrangement links TRBV4-3 to TRBJ2-3, with 9 bases aligning to TRBD2. CDR1 and CDR2 (germline): LGHNA, YSLEER. CDR3 length equals 15 residues. V lost 4 bases, J lost 4 bases, and 6 bases stayed unmatched.